The 22 T cell receptor beta chains below come from one sample, sequenced in a study of blood T cell repertoires in COVID-19 (dated by TCRdb to about 2020). Libraries came from the immunoSEQ multiplex PCR assay. TCRdb mirrors the immuneACCESS table, restricted to in-frame sequences. Some clones are absent from its copies; in checked studies, under half trace to an unresolved V gene, and the reason for the others is unknown. This sample holds approximately 350,000 clones; over 70% were observed only once. The biggest ten clones account for around 6% of the sample. The sequencing input was peripheral blood. Every receptor here comes from a woman in her forties or fifties with COVID-19, enrolled during active disease.

The chain combines TRBV11-3 with TRBJ2-7; D not resolved. Trimming cost V 5 bases and J 4 bases, with 6 bases left between them. Germline-derived CDR1 and CDR2 are SGHNT and YENEEA. The CDR3 covers 11 residues. CDR3 sequence: CASSLTYEQYF. DNA of the CDR3: TGTGCCAGCAGCCTCACATACGAGCAGTACTTC.

The CDR3, as DNA: TGTGCCATCACGACTAGGACAGGGGCCTACGAGCAGTACTTC. Translating gives CAITTRTGAYEQYF. This chain connects TRBV10-3 to TRBJ2-7, with 9 bases aligning to TRBD1. The CDR3 length is 14 residues. The J segment lost 2 bases and the V segment lost 7 bases, leaving 6 bases of the junction unmatched. Germline V lookup: CDR1 ENHRY, CDR2 SYGVKD.

The chain couples TRBV5-4 to TRBJ2-4, with TRBD1 as a possible D gene (6 bases). The CDR3 is 16 residues long. The germline V and J ends were trimmed by 4 bases and 6 bases, with 20 bases remaining between them. Per the germline V gene, CDR1 is SGHNT and CDR2 is YYREEE (reference sequence). For the CDR3, the DNA is TGTGCCAGCAGCCCGGGACAAGAAACGGGAAGAAACATTCAGTACTTC. It codes for CASSPGQETGRNIQYF.

This CDR3 is CARRQLSEQYF. The DNA for the CDR3 is TGTGCCAGAAGACAGCTGAGTGAGCAGTACTTC. The chain is built from TRBV19 and TRBJ2-7, with D perhaps TRBD1 (5 bases). CDR3 length: 11 residues. V was shortened by 9 bases and J by 7 bases, with 13 bases between the two germline ends. Germline loops: CDR1 LNHDA, CDR2 SQIVND (reference sequence). The complete variable domain, with remaining parts taken from reference TRBV19 and TRBJ2-7, reads DGGITQSPKYLFRKEGQNVTLSCEQNLNHDAMYWYRQDPGQGLRLIYYSQIVNDFQKGDIAEGYSVSREKKESFPLTVTSAQKNPTAFYLCARRQLSEQYFGPGTRLTVT.

The gene calls are TRBV28 and TRBJ2-7; maybe TRBD1 (5 bases). The CDR3 is made up of 13 amino acids. Trimming removed 5 bases at V and 2 bases at J, with 10 bases between. CDR1 MDHEN and CDR2 SYDVKM come from the germline V gene. The CDR3 DNA reads TGTGCCAGCAGTACAGGAGAAACCTACGAGCAGTACTTC. This gives the protein CASSTGETYEQYF.

In DNA form, the CDR3 reads TGTGCCTGGAGTGTAGGGACAGTCTATGGCTACACCTTC. It encodes CAWSVGTVYGYTF. The chain employs TRBV30 and TRBJ1-2, with 7 bases identical to TRBD1. CDR1 and CDR2 (germline): GTSNPN, SVGIG (reference sequence). Unmatched junction bases numbered 2, after V lost 0 bases and J lost 4 bases. CDR3 length: 13 amino acids.

V is TRBV5-1 and J is TRBJ2-3, with D hard to call. This CDR3 comprises 15 residues. V lost 4 bases and J 1 base, leaving 13 bases between the germline ends. Germline loops: CDR1 SGHRS, CDR2 YFSETQ. DNA of the CDR3: TGCGCCAGCAGCCAAAGCCCCACCGGCACAGATACGCAGTATTTT. This gives the protein CASSQSPTGTDTQYF.

The table lists this clone with a few counts. CDR3 bases: TGTGCCAGCAGTGGGGCAGGGGGCGCGAATCAGCCCCAGCATTTT. Translating gives CASSGAGGANQPQHF. The chain couples TRBV2 to TRBJ1-5; 8 nucleotides agree with TRBD1. After removal of 4 bases from V and 4 bases from J, the junction contained 6 bases not matched to a gene. Germline V gene sequence: CDR1 SNHLY, CDR2 FYNNEI. CDR3 size: 15 residues.

The chain joins TRBV5-4 to TRBJ1-1; 7 bases are a match to TRBD1. Germline CDR1 and CDR2: SGHNT and YYREEE (reference sequence). The trim removed 4 bases at V and 1 base at J, leaving 4 bases unmatched. CDR3 length equals 14 residues. CDR3 DNA sequence: TGTGCCAGCAGCATCCGGGACAGGAACACTGAAGCTTTCTTT. This encodes CASSIRDRNTEAFF.

The chain combines TRBV15 with TRBJ1-1; 7 bases agree with TRBD1. V dropped 6 bases and J dropped 3; count of bases not matched to a gene: 13. Germline CDR1 reads LNHNV; CDR2 reads YYDKDF (reference sequence). This CDR3 contains 16 residues. CDR3 DNA: TGTGCCACCAGTAGATCAAGGAGACAGGGTGACACTGAAGCTTTCTTT. This gives the protein CATSRSRRQGDTEAFF. The full variable domain, in which reference TRBV15 and TRBJ1-1 provide the parts outside the CDR3, is DAMVIQNPRYQVTQFGKPVTLSCSQTLNHNVMYWYQQKSSQAPKLLFHYYDKDFNNEADTPDNFQSRRPNTSFCFLDIRSPGLGDTAMYLCATSRSRRQGDTEAFFGQGTRLTVV.

V gene TRBV5-4 combines with J gene TRBJ2-1; 9 bases are shared with TRBD2. The CDR3 is made up of 16 amino acids. Losses at the gene ends were 1 base for V and 4 bases for J; bases not matched to a gene: 6. Germline CDR1 and CDR2: SGHNT and YYREEE (reference sequence). The CDR3 DNA sequence: TGTGCCAGCAGCTTGCGGTCTAGCGGGGCGTACAATGAGCAGTTCTTC. Its translation is CASSLRSSGAYNEQFF.

V gene TRBV29-1 combines with J gene TRBJ1-2; D is perhaps TRBD1 (6 bases). The CDR3 extends over 11 amino acids. The germline CDR1 and CDR2 sequences are SQVTM and ANQGSEA. Trimming stripped 7 bases from V and 3 bases from J, with 9 bases between. DNA of the CDR3: TGCAGCGCAGGGGCGGACTATGGCTACACCTTC. This gives the protein CSAGADYGYTF.

This rearrangement joins TRBV18 to TRBJ2-7; 7 nucleotides align to TRBD1. The V gene's germline CDR1 is KGHSH and CDR2 LQKENI. V shed 4 bases and J 2 bases; nucleotides not matched to a gene: 17. The CDR3 spans 18 residues. In DNA form, the CDR3 reads TGTGCCAGCTCACAACGTCGGCCGACCGGGACAGCAACCTACGAGCAGTACTTC. The encoded protein is CASSQRRPTGTATYEQYF. Filled out from reference TRBV18 and TRBJ2-7, the complete variable domain reads NAGVMQNPRHLVRRRGQEARLRCSPMKGHSHVYWYRQLPEEGLKFMVYLQKENIIDESGMPKERFSAEFPKEGPSILRIQQVVRGDSAAYFCASSQRRPTGTATYEQYFGPGTRLTVT.

This clone was counted ten times or more. The chain uses TRBV6-6 and TRBJ2-7; TRBD2 might be the D (5 bases). CDR1 is MNHNY and CDR2 is SVGAGI in the germline V gene (reference sequence). V lost 7 bases to trimming and J lost 7 bases, with 17 bases between them. This CDR3 region has 13 residues. The CDR3 region has the DNA TGTGCCAGCACCAACTGGGGAGAGAGGGAGCAGTACTTC. The encoded protein is CASTNWGEREQYF.

The rearrangement uses TRBV11-3 and TRBJ2-3, with 9 bases identical to TRBD2. The germline gives CDR1 SGHNT, CDR2 YENEEA. V was clipped by 5 bases and J by 2 bases; unmatched bases: 2. The CDR3 totals 14 residues. The CDR3 coding sequence is TGTGCCAGCAGCCCTAGCGGGGCCACAGATACGCAGTATTTT. It translates to CASSPSGATDTQYF.

The chain uses TRBV27 and TRBJ2-5; 7 nucleotides match TRBD1. After removal of 5 bases from V and 2 bases from J, the junction contained 5 bases not matched to a gene. This CDR3 comprises 14 residues. The germline V gene encodes CDR1 MNHEY and CDR2 SMNVEV (reference sequence). CDR3 sequence (DNA): TGTGCCAGCAGTGAGGGACAGATTCAAGAGACCCAGTACTTC. It is translated as CASSEGQIQETQYF.

CDR3 coding DNA: TGTGCCAGCACACGGAGGGTAGGCATGAACACTGAAGCTTTCTTT. Translation gives CASTRRVGMNTEAFF. The chain joins TRBV25-1 to TRBJ1-1; D is unclear. The CDR3 runs 15 residues. Germline V gene sequence: CDR1 MGHDK, CDR2 SYGVNS. With 7 bases removed from V and 0 bases from J, the gap between germline ends came to 15 bases.

The gene calls are TRBV10-1 and TRBJ2-7, with a weak D call TRBD1 (5 bases). CDR1 and CDR2 (germline): WNHNN, SYGVQD (reference sequence). The CDR3 runs 15 residues. V lost 6 bases, J lost 3 bases, and 18 bases lay in between. As DNA, the CDR3 is TGCGCCAGCAGCGACTTCGGCCAGGGTGTCTACGAGCAGTACTTC. It yields the protein CASSDFGQGVYEQYF.

This clone was found a few times. The chain joins TRBV20-1 to TRBJ1-1, with TRBD1 matching 7 bases. This CDR3 region has 15 residues. V lost 3 bases to trimming and J lost 11 bases; unmatched junction nucleotides: 18. Germline V gives CDR1 DFQATT, CDR2 SNEGSKA (reference sequence). DNA for the CDR3: TGCAGTGCTAGTGGCCCATCGACAGGGTTTTCGGGGGCTTTCTTT. The encoded protein is CSASGPSTGFSGAFF.

This sequence joins TRBV27 and TRBJ2-5, with 7 bases that match TRBD2. Germline values: CDR1 MNHEY, CDR2 SMNVEV (reference sequence). V shed 6 bases and J 4 bases; nucleotides not matched to a gene: 5. The CDR3 has 13 residues. The CDR3 DNA sequence: TGTGCCAGCAGACCCGGGGGGAGAGAGACCCAGTACTTC. Translation gives CASRPGGRETQYF.

This chain links TRBV29-1 with TRBJ2-7; TRBD1 matches at 7 bases. The germline gives CDR1 SQVTM, CDR2 ANQGSEA. The CDR3 sequence is 15 residues long. The V segment lost 5 bases and the J segment 2 bases; nucleotides outside the gene matches: 12. The CDR3 protein is CSVSHRGPKTYEQYF. The DNA for the CDR3 is TGCAGCGTTTCCCATAGGGGGCCTAAAACCTACGAGCAGTACTTC.

The J gene is TRBJ2-7, the V gene TRBV4-1; the match to TRBD1 covers 11 bases. This CDR3 is 16 amino acids long. V lost 0 bases to trimming and J lost 5 bases; unmatched junction nucleotides: 6. The germline V gene has CDR1 MGHRA and CDR2 YSYEKL. CDR3 sequence reads: CASSQDLAGQGDEQYF. CDR3 in DNA: TGCGCCAGCAGCCAAGACCTGGCGGGACAGGGGGACGAGCAGTACTTC.